This T cell receptor beta chain was observed in a study of CD8+CD57+ T cells in acquired aplastic anemia. In the study overall: Each DNA sample taken from sorted CD4+ and CD8+ cells came to 3.2 ug on average.

Selection for sequencing was limited to patients who had shown CD8+CD57+ cell expansion by flow cytometry. Comments on this clonotype: The junction departs from the called germline gene at one end, perhaps through a read error.

Investigators profiled TCR beta VDJ and CDR3 from genomic DNA template. TCRdb reprocessed the reads via MiXCR and lists one record per CDR3 protein. The table has around 430,000 distinct CDR3 sequences, approximately 32% seen once. The receptor's source is a human donor with aplastic anemia. Sample: sorted CD4+, CD8+, or CD8+CD57+ T cells (not recorded which) from PBMCs.

The CDR3 nucleotides are TGTCCCAGCGGAGGGTTTTCCTATAATTCGCCCCTCCACTTT. It encodes CPSGGFSYNSPLHF. The chain joins TRBV25-1 to TRBJ1-6; no firm D call. The CDR3 has 14 amino acids. CDR1 and CDR2 from the germline V gene are MGHDK and SYGVNS.